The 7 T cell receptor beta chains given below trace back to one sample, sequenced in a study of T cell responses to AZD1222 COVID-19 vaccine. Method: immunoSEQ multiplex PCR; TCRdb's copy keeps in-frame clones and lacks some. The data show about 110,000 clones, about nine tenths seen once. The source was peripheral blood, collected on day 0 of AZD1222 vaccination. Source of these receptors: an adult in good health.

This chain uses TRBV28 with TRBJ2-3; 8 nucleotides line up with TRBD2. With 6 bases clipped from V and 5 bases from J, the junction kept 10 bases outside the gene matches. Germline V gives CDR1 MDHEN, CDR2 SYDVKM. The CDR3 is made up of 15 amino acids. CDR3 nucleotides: TGTGCCAGCAGACAAGCGGGAGAGGGAGGAGATACGCAGTATTTT. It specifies CASRQAGEGGDTQYF.

The CDR3 here is CASSPGTGAYGYTF. Here the CDR3 DNA reads TGTGCCAGCAGCCCCGGGACAGGGGCCTATGGCTACACCTTC. The chain couples TRBV7-9 to TRBJ1-2; 10 bases fit TRBD1. In germline, CDR1 is SEHNR, CDR2 FQNEAQ (reference sequence). The CDR3 sequence is 14 residues long. After removal of 5 bases from V and 4 bases from J, the junction contained 4 bases not matched to a gene. The whole variable domain, filled in from reference TRBV7-9 and TRBJ1-2, reads DTGVSQNPRHKITKRGQNVTFRCDPISEHNRLYWYRQTLGQGPEFLTYFQNEAQLEKSRLLSDRFSAERPKGSFSTLEIQRTEQGDSAMYLCASSPGTGAYGYTFGSGTRLTVV.

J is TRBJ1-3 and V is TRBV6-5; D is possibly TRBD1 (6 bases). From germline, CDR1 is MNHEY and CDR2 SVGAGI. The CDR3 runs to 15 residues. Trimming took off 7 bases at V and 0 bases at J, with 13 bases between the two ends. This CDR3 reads CASNFWDISGNTIYF. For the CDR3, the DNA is TGTGCCAGCAACTTCTGGGACATCTCTGGAAACACCATATATTTT.

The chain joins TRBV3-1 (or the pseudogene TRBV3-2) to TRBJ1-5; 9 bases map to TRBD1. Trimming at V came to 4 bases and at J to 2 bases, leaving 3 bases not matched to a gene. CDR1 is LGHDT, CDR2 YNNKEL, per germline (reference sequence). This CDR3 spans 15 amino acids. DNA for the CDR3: TGTGCCAGCAGCCTCGGGACAGGGCGCAATCAGCCCCAGCATTTT. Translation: CASSLGTGRNQPQHF.

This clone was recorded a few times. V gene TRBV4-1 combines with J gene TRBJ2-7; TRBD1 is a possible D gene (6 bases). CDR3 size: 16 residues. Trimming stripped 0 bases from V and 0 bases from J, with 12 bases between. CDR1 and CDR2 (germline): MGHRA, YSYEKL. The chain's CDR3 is CASSQDRGGISYEQYF. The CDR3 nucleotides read TGCGCCAGCAGCCAAGATCGTGGGGGCATCTCCTACGAGCAGTACTTC.

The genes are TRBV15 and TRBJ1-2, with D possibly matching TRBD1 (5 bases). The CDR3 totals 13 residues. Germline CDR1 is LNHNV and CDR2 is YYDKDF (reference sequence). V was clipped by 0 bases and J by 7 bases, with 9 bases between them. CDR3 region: CATSREEGSGYTF. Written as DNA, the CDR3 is TGTGCCACCAGCAGAGAGGAGGGGAGTGGCTACACCTTC.

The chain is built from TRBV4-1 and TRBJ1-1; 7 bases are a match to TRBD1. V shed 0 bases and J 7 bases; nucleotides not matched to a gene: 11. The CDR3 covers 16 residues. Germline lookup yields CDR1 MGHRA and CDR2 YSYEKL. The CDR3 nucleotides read TGCGCCAGCAGCCAAGAGGGGGACAGAACATTGTATGAAGCTTTCTTT. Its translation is CASSQEGDRTLYEAFF.